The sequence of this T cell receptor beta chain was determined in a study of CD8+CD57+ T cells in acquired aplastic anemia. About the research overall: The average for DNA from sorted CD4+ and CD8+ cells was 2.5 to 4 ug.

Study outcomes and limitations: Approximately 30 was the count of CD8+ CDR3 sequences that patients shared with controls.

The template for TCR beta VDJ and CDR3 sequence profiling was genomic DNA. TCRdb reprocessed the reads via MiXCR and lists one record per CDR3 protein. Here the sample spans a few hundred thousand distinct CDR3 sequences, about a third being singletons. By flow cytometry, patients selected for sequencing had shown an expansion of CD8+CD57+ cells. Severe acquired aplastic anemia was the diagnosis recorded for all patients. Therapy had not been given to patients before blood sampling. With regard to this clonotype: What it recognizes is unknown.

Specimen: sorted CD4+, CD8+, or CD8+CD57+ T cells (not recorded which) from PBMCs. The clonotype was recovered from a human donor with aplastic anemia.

Written as DNA, the CDR3 is TGCGCCAGCAGGAGGACAGGGAAAATCTACGAGCAGTACTTC. This sequence encodes CASRRTGKIYEQYF. The rearrangement links TRBV5-1 to TRBJ2-7; 8 bases are shared with TRBD1. Germline V lookup: CDR1 SGHRS, CDR2 YFSETQ. J gave up 3 bases and V 5 bases, and 7 bases lay outside the gene matches. There are 14 residues in the CDR3.